The entry below gives a single T cell receptor beta chain sequence along with its context. CDR1 and CDR2 from the germline V gene are SNHLY and FYNNEI. V was shortened by 6 bases and J by 3 bases, with 11 bases between the two germline ends. CDR3 length: 14 amino acids. This entry belongs to a study of blood T cell repertoires in COVID-19. About the research overall: Acute and convalescent COVID-19 samples came from the United States, Italy and Spain. Nucleic acid was either cDNA or gDNA, and it came from T cells, B-cell-depleted T cells, or PBMCs.

Libraries were prepared by immunoSEQ multiplex PCR; TCRdb keeps only in-frame clonotypes and omits some of them. The data hold tens of thousands of clones, with roughly 86% observed a single time. The chain links TRBV2 to TRBJ2-2; D is unclear. The sequenced sample consisted of peripheral blood. The origin of this receptor is an elderly man with active or convalescent COVID-19. DNA for the CDR3: TGTGCCAGCAGGTTCAACCCAGACACCGGGGAGCTGTTTTTT. Encoded protein: CASRFNPDTGELFF.